What follows are 7 T cell receptor beta chains derived from one specimen sequenced in a study of OX40 agonist ivuxolimab in advanced cancers. The library relied on the immunoSEQ multiplex PCR assay. The clones in this table, taken by TCRdb from immuneACCESS, are in-frame only. Not every clone is retained; where verified, under half of the shortfall comes from an unresolved V gene, and the cause of the rest is unknown. Recorded for this sample are some 19,000 clones; about 88% of them occurred a single time. Around half of the sample goes to the ten largest clones. The specimen was CD4+ or CD8+ T cells sorted from blood, collected in a trial of the OX40 agonist ivuxolimab. These receptors originate from an adult with an advanced solid tumor such as melanoma, head and neck, liver or kidney cancer.

The J gene is TRBJ2-1, the V gene TRBV18; D is unresolved. CDR1 is KGHSH, CDR2 LQKENI, per germline. V was clipped by 1 base and J by 4 bases, with 11 bases between them. The CDR3 length is 15 residues. The DNA of the CDR3 is TGTGCCAGCTCACCACTAATAGCAGAGTACAATGAGCAGTTCTTC. The encoded protein is CASSPLIAEYNEQFF.

This rearrangement joins TRBV4-3 to TRBJ2-2; 9 bases are a match to TRBD1. CDR1 and CDR2 from the germline V gene are LGHNA and YSLEER. The CDR3 has 15 amino acids. J was trimmed by 5 bases and V by 1 base; bases with no gene match: 2. This CDR3 reads CASSQGTGATGELFF. The DNA of the CDR3 is TGCGCCAGCAGCCAAGGGACAGGGGCGACCGGGGAGCTGTTTTTT.

The rearrangement uses TRBV9 and TRBJ2-3; D is perhaps TRBD1 (6 bases). The CDR3 extends over 16 amino acids. Germline CDR1 and CDR2: SGDLS and YYNGEE. Trimming shortened V by 3 bases and J by 1 base, and 15 bases separated the two germline ends. As DNA, the CDR3 is TGTGCCAGCAGCGCCCGCGTGGGGGCGGGCACAGATACGCAGTATTTT. This translates into CASSARVGAGTDTQYF. Full variable domain (outside the CDR3, taken from reference TRBV9 and TRBJ2-3): DSGVTQTPKHLITATGQRVTLRCSPRSGDLSVYWYQQSLDQGLQFLIQYYNGEERAKGNILERFSAQQFPDLHSELNLSSLELGDSALYFCASSARVGAGTDTQYFGPGTRLTVL.

Here the CDR3 reads CASSPDGQAISTDTQYF. CDR3 DNA sequence: TGTGCCAGCAGCCCAGACGGACAGGCTATTAGCACAGATACGCAGTATTTT. This chain joins TRBV7-2 and TRBJ2-3; 7 bases line up with TRBD1. J was trimmed by 0 bases and V by 5 bases; bases with no gene match: 11. The CDR3 consists of 17 residues. Germline loops: CDR1 SGHTA, CDR2 FQGNSA.

In its sample, this clone was seen once. The chain links TRBV7-2 to TRBJ1-3; D gene ambiguous. The V gene's germline CDR1 is SGHTA and CDR2 FQGNSA. The CDR3 is 14 amino acids. The germline V and J ends were trimmed by 0 bases and 4 bases, with 7 bases remaining between them. In DNA, the CDR3 is TGTGCCAGCAGCTTAGCGTTGCTAGGAAACACCATATATTTT. This encodes CASSLALLGNTIYF.

This clone was observed a handful of times. Other nucleotide sequences in the sample specify the same CDR3. The V gene is TRBV30, the J gene TRBJ2-1, with a possible D match to TRBD1 (6 bases). Germline V gene data show CDR1 as GTSNPN and CDR2 as SVGIG (reference sequence). There are 14 residues in the CDR3. The germline V and J ends were trimmed by 0 bases and 6 bases, with 12 bases remaining between them. CDR3 loop: CAWSVGRGGNEQFF. The CDR3 DNA sequence: TGTGCCTGGAGTGTGGGTCGAGGGGGCAATGAGCAGTTCTTC.

The chain carries TRBV14 and TRBJ2-3, with D possibly TRBD2 on 6 matching bases. This CDR3 is 13 amino acids long. Germline values: CDR1 SGHDN, CDR2 FVKESK. V lost 4 bases to trimming and J lost 2 bases, with 7 bases between them. CDR3: CASSRDSTDTQYF. The CDR3 DNA reads as TGTGCCAGCAGCCGGGACTCCACAGATACGCAGTATTTT.